The 11 T cell receptor beta chains below were found in one sample sequenced in a study of Ad26.COV2.S vaccination and SARS-CoV-2 variants. The treatment was: some 19 received Ad26.COV2.S at low or high dose, single or two shots; about 5 received placebo; per-sample allocation not given. Sampling happened 63 days after the first vaccine or placebo injection. Using immunoSEQ multiplex PCR, the repertoire was profiled, and TCRdb retains in-frame clones only, with some absent. The profile shows more than 300,000 clones, about 82% of them singletons. Sequenced material: peripheral blood, taken in a trial of Ad26.COV2.S vaccine versus placebo. The receptors were gathered from a person between 18 and 65 years old who received the Ad26.COV2.S COVID-19 vaccine or a placebo.

The J gene is TRBJ1-5, the V gene TRBV7-9; D gene uncertain. The CDR3 is 12 residues long. CDR1 and CDR2 from the germline V gene are SEHNR and FQNEAQ (reference sequence). The germline V and J ends were trimmed by 3 bases and 5 bases, with 5 bases remaining between them. CDR3 DNA: TGTGCCAGCAGCTTCAGAGATCAGCCCCAGCATTTT. Translated, it gives CASSFRDQPQHF.

This clone has only one observation. The J gene is TRBJ1-5, the V gene TRBV30, with D unclear. Trimming removed 4 bases at V and 1 base at J, with 8 bases between. Germline V gene sequence: CDR1 GTSNPN, CDR2 SVGIG (reference sequence). This CDR3 has 13 amino acids. Written as DNA, the CDR3 is TGTGCCTGGAACCGCAGAAGCAATCAGCCCCAGCATTTT. Its protein is CAWNRRSNQPQHF.

This clone was seen once. Germline is not matched at one junction end, which may reflect a read error. This chain links TRBV19 with TRBJ1-5; D uncertain. The CDR3 has 13 residues. Per germline, CDR1 LNHDA and CDR2 SQIVND (reference sequence). CDR3 in DNA: TGTGCCAGTAGTCTAGAGCACAATCAGCCCCAGCATTTT. The encoded protein is CASSLEHNQPQHF. Full variable domain (remainder filled in from reference TRBV19 and TRBJ1-5): DGGITQSPKYLFRKEGQNVTLSCEQNLNHDAMYWYRQDPGQGLRLIYYSQIVNDFQKGDIAEGYSVSREKKESFPLTVTSAQKNPTAFYLCASSLEHNQPQHFGDGTRLSIL.

This clone was seen just once. The rearrangement joins TRBV5-3 to TRBJ1-3; 10 nucleotides line up with TRBD1. TRBV5-3 is identified as an open reading frame with a role that is uncertain. This CDR3 has 16 amino acids. With V trimmed by 4 bases and J by 3 bases, 7 bases remained unmatched. The CDR3 is CARSARTGGVGNTIYF. CDR3 nucleotide sequence: TGTGCCAGAAGCGCAAGGACAGGGGGAGTTGGAAACACCATATATTTT.

J is TRBJ1-2 and V is TRBV27, with TRBD1 identical over 7 bases. Trimming removed 0 bases from V and 4 bases from J; junction bases left unmatched: 8. The germline CDR1 and CDR2 sequences are MNHEY and SMNVEV (reference sequence). The CDR3 contains 16 residues. CDR3 region: CASSLSRSQGVYGYTF. The CDR3 bases are TGTGCCAGCAGTTTATCGCGGTCCCAGGGGGTCTATGGCTACACCTTC.

V usage is TRBV15 and J usage is TRBJ2-7; 11 bases fit TRBD1. The V segment lost 4 bases and the J segment 2 bases; nucleotides outside the gene matches: 1. Germline loops: CDR1 LNHNV, CDR2 YYDKDF (reference sequence). CDR3 size: 14 residues. CDR3 sequence: CATSTGQGAYEQYF. The CDR3 nucleotides read TGTGCCACCAGCACGGGACAGGGGGCCTACGAGCAGTACTTC.

The chain is built from TRBV2 and TRBJ2-2, with 15 nucleotides matching TRBD2. The V and J ends lost 7 bases and 6 bases, in that order; junction bases with no gene match: 6. Germline lookup yields CDR1 SNHLY and CDR2 FYNNEI. The CDR3 contains 16 residues. The CDR3 DNA follows: TGTGCCAGCAAGGCCTGGACTAGCGGGGGGGCCGGGGAGCTGTTTTTT. Its protein is CASKAWTSGGAGELFF. Based on the CDR3 plus reference TRBV2 and TRBJ2-2, the full variable domain is EPEVTQTPSHQVTQMGQEVILRCVPISNHLYFYWYRQILGQKVEFLVSFYNNEISEKSEIFDDQFSVERPDGSNFTLKIRSTKLEDSAMYFCASKAWTSGGAGELFFGEGSRLTVL.

This rearrangement joins TRBV4-3 to TRBJ2-7, with D uncertain. The V end was cut by 0 bases, the J end by 2 bases, with 14 bases between. Germline values: CDR1 LGHNA, CDR2 YSLEER. CDR3 size: 16 residues. In DNA, the CDR3 is TGCGCCAGCAGCCAAGATCCGTGGGCGGCGGCCTACGAGCAGTACTTC. It translates to CASSQDPWAAAYEQYF.

V gene TRBV11-2 combines with J gene TRBJ2-7, with TRBD1 identical over 9 bases. The CDR3 consists of 13 residues. Germline V gene sequence: CDR1 SGHAT, CDR2 FQNNGV. V dropped 6 bases and J dropped 10; count of bases not matched to a gene: 10. In DNA form, the CDR3 reads TGTGCCAGCAGTTTTGAACGGACAGGGGAACAGTACTTC. Translated: CASSFERTGEQYF.

Details on this clone: The sample holds other DNA sequences that translate to the same CDR3. The chain links TRBV7-8 to TRBJ1-2, with 9 bases identical to TRBD1. This CDR3 spans 14 amino acids. The germline CDR1 and CDR2 sequences are SGHVS and FQNEAQ. V was clipped by 4 bases and J by 4 bases; unmatched bases: 4. The CDR3 reads CASSSQGAGYGYTF. CDR3 nucleotides: TGTGCCAGCAGCTCACAGGGGGCCGGCTATGGCTACACCTTC.

The CDR3 bases are TGTGCCAGCAGCCCCTCCCGGGAAAGCTATGGCTACACCTTC. Translated: CASSPSRESYGYTF. The chain recombines TRBV7-2 with TRBJ1-2; D unresolved. The germline V and J ends were trimmed by 5 bases and 4 bases, with 14 bases remaining between them. CDR1 is SGHTA and CDR2 is FQGNSA in the germline V gene. The CDR3 extends over 14 amino acids.